The 25 T cell receptor beta chains below were found in one sample sequenced in a study of regulatory T cells in long-lasting Graves disease. Building the TCR beta libraries relied on iRepertoire HTBI primers, and CDR3 regions underwent Arm-PCR. TCRdb fed the multiplex PCR reads into MiXCR, producing one record per CDR3 protein. The repertoire has 550,000 to 650,000 distinct CDR3 sequences, 15% to 20% of them found once; the top ten carry 9.5% to 15%. The time point: newly diagnosed GD, antithyroid drugs for less than 3 months. RNA extracted from PBMCs served as the sequencing template. The sample was also reused in another study, on T cells in Graves' hyperthyroidism and ophthalmopathy.

Source: peripheral blood mononuclear cells (PBMCs), taken at new diagnosis, from a patient treated with antithyroid drugs. The source is a man aged 18-30 years with Graves disease.

CDR3 coding DNA: TGTGCCAGTAGTATCGGAGGGATGGGCGAGCAGTACTTC. Translated, it gives CASSIGGMGEQYF. V usage is TRBV19 and J usage is TRBJ2-7, with a tentative D call TRBD2 (6 bases). The germline CDR1 and CDR2 sequences are LNHDA and SQIVND (reference sequence). Trimming shortened V by 3 bases and J by 6 bases, and 12 bases separated the two germline ends. The CDR3 has 13 amino acids.

V usage is TRBV6-2 or TRBV6-3 and J usage is TRBJ2-1; 8 nucleotides agree with TRBD1. The J segment lost 1 base and the V segment lost 6 bases, leaving 5 bases of the junction unmatched. CDR1 is MNHEY and CDR2 is SVGEGT in the germline V gene. This CDR3 comprises 15 residues. The DNA for the CDR3 is TGTGCCAGCAGGCGGGACAGGCCTTCCTACAATGAGCAGTTCTTC. It specifies CASRRDRPSYNEQFF.

This clonotype was picked up many times. The chain couples TRBV18 to TRBJ2-5; 8 bases agree with TRBD2. The V and J ends lost 2 bases and 5 bases, in that order; junction bases with no gene match: 10. From germline, CDR1 is KGHSH and CDR2 LQKENI. The CDR3 is 16 residues long. The CDR3 reads CASSPERERVGETQYF. For the CDR3, the DNA is TGTGCCAGCTCACCAGAGCGGGAGCGAGTCGGGGAGACCCAGTACTTC.

This clonotype showed up many times. The gene calls are TRBV11-2 and TRBJ2-1, with 10 bases identical to TRBD1. V shed 4 bases, J shed 2 bases, and the junction held 11 bases outside the gene matches. The CDR3 covers 18 residues. Per germline, CDR1 SGHAT and CDR2 FQNNGV. The chain's CDR3 is CASSSPDMTGGPYNEQFF. DNA of the CDR3: TGTGCCAGCAGCTCCCCTGACATGACAGGGGGCCCCTACAATGAGCAGTTCTTC.

Many counts were recorded for this clonotype. J is TRBJ2-7 and V is TRBV3-1; D not resolved. This CDR3 is built from 11 residues. Trimming stripped 5 bases from V and 7 bases from J, with 9 bases between. The V gene's germline CDR1 is LGHDT and CDR2 YNNKEL (reference sequence). CDR3 sequence: CASSSPGEQYF. The CDR3 DNA reads TGTGCCAGCAGCTCCCCCGGAGAGCAGTACTTC.

This clonotype was observed many times. J is TRBJ2-7 and V is TRBV6-2 or TRBV6-3; TRBD2 aligns across 13 bases. The CDR3 spans 15 residues. Germline CDR1 reads MNHEY; CDR2 reads SVGEGT. Trimming took 4 bases from V and 3 from J; bases not matched to a gene: 3. CDR3 bases: TGTGCCAGCAGTTCGGGGACTAGCGGGATCTACGAGCAGTACTTC. The encoded protein is CASSSGTSGIYEQYF.

This clonotype was seen a handful of times. The CDR3 DNA reads TGTGCCACCAGCAGAGTTCCGGCTAGCTTGAATGAGCAGTTCTTC. Residues: CATSRVPASLNEQFF. This chain uses TRBV15 with TRBJ2-1; perhaps TRBD2 as D (5 bases). V gave up 1 base and J gave up 7 bases, with 14 bases separating them. CDR1 is LNHNV, CDR2 YYDKDF, per germline (reference sequence). The CDR3 has 15 amino acids.

This clonotype has more than one count but fewer than ten. CDR3 nucleotides: TGCGCCAGCACCGCAAGATTCGTAGGGGGTGTAGCGGGAGCCCCTCGCAATGAGCAGTTCTTC. Its translation: CASTARFVGGVAGAPRNEQFF. V is TRBV4-1 and J is TRBJ2-5; TRBD2 matches 9 bases. The DNA matches TRBJ2-1 better at its end, which makes the J call doubtful. Germline CDR1 and CDR2: MGHRA and YSYEKL. The CDR3 sequence is 21 residues long.

This clonotype has a handful of counts. The rearrangement uses TRBV14 and TRBJ2-7, with D uncertain. CDR1 is SGHDN, CDR2 FVKESK, per germline. The V gene lost 4 bases and the J gene lost 3 bases, with 7 bases spanning the gap. The CDR3 is 12 residues long. The CDR3 sequence: CASSRILYEQYF. DNA of the CDR3: TGTGCCAGCAGCCGGATTCTCTACGAGCAGTACTTC.

The genes are TRBV12-3 or TRBV12-4 and TRBJ1-5; possible D gene TRBD1, 5 bases. Trimming took off 6 bases at V and 6 bases at J, with 15 bases between the two ends. The CDR3 is made up of 14 amino acids. The CDR3 is CASSQGGGVQPQHF. The CDR3 DNA reads TGTGCCAGCAGCCAAGGTGGGGGGGTTCAGCCCCAGCATTTT.

This clonotype was seen ten or more times. This chain connects TRBV2 to TRBJ2-1; 11 nucleotides match TRBD2. From germline, CDR1 is SNHLY and CDR2 FYNNEI. J was trimmed by 4 bases and V by 7 bases; bases with no gene match: 3. There are 14 residues in the CDR3. For the CDR3, the DNA is TGTGCCAGCAATCTAGCGGGAGGTTACAATGAGCAGTTCTTC. Translated, it gives CASNLAGGYNEQFF.

This clonotype was observed a handful of times. The chain couples TRBV5-1 to TRBJ2-7; a weak D match, TRBD1 (6 bases). V was trimmed by 3 bases and J by 6 bases, leaving 28 bases between them. Germline CDR1 and CDR2: SGHRS and YFSETQ. This CDR3 region has 18 residues. CDR3: CASSSPSGTMSAGGEQYF. CDR3 bases: TGCGCCAGCAGCTCGCCCTCCGGGACAATGTCAGCTGGCGGCGAGCAGTACTTC.

This clonotype was recorded at least ten times. This chain connects TRBV30 to TRBJ1-4; D possibly corresponds to TRBD1 (5 bases). The germline gives CDR1 GTSNPN, CDR2 SVGIG (reference sequence). The CDR3 covers 14 residues. The V gene lost 1 base and the J gene lost 3 bases, with 9 bases spanning the gap. The CDR3 DNA reads as TGTGCCTGGAGTGAGGGGTCTGCTAATGAAAAACTGTTTTTT. Its protein product is CAWSEGSANEKLFF.

This clonotype has ten or more counts. The rearrangement links TRBV28 to TRBJ2-3; 10 nucleotides agree with TRBD2. The germline CDR1 and CDR2 sequences are MDHEN and SYDVKM. With V trimmed by 6 bases and J by 4 bases, 7 bases remained unmatched. The CDR3 sequence is 15 residues long. CDR3 in amino acids: CASRVSGRPSDTQYF. In DNA, the CDR3 is TGTGCCAGCAGAGTTAGCGGGAGGCCCTCAGATACGCAGTATTTT.

This sequence joins TRBV7-9 and TRBJ2-7; 7 positions match TRBD1. CDR3 length: 14 amino acids. Germline CDR1 is SEHNR and CDR2 is FQNEAQ (reference sequence). Trimming at V came to 5 bases and at J to 3 bases, leaving 7 bases not matched to a gene. The CDR3 here is CASSAWDRGYEQYF. The CDR3 nucleotides read TGTGCCAGCAGCGCCTGGGACAGAGGCTACGAGCAGTACTTC.

The chain joins TRBV6-9 to TRBJ1-2; D remains ambiguous. The V end lost 3 bases, the J end lost 4 bases, and 18 bases lay between the germline ends. The length of the CDR3 is 16 residues. Germline V gene data show CDR1 as MNHGY and CDR2 as SVAAGI. The CDR3 DNA sequence: TGTGCCAGCAGTTACGGGCAGTCGCCCGGGCGCTATGGCTACACCTTC. Translating gives CASSYGQSPGRYGYTF.

This clonotype was counted many times. The chain combines TRBV6-1 with TRBJ2-5; D possibly corresponds to TRBD1 (6 bases). Germline-derived CDR1 and CDR2 are MNHNS and SASEGT. The CDR3 covers 12 residues. V was pared by 8 bases and J by 4 bases, with 11 bases between. The CDR3 is CASEGHRETQYF. CDR3 DNA: TGTGCCAGCGAGGGACATCGAGAGACCCAGTACTTC.

This clonotype appeared many times. The chain recombines TRBV7-3 with TRBJ2-1; 12 nucleotides align to TRBD2. Germline CDR1 is SGHTA and CDR2 is FQGTGA. The CDR3 is made up of 15 amino acids. The J segment lost 5 bases and the V segment lost 4 bases, leaving 3 bases of the junction unmatched. The CDR3 loop is CASSSTSGRHNEQFF. The DNA for the CDR3 is TGTGCCAGCAGCTCCACTAGCGGGAGGCACAATGAGCAGTTCTTC. The full variable domain, in which reference TRBV7-3 and TRBJ2-1 provide the parts outside the CDR3, is GAGVSQTPSNKVTEKGKYVELRCDPISGHTALYWYRQSLGQGPEFLIYFQGTGAADDSGLPNDRFFAVRPEGSVSTLKIQRTERGDSAVYLCASSSTSGRHNEQFFGPGTRLTVL.

In its sample, this clonotype was seen a few times. The V gene is TRBV20-1, the J gene TRBJ1-2, with D possibly being TRBD1 (6 bases). This CDR3 region has 14 residues. V was cut by 3 bases and J by 3 bases, with 14 bases left in between. The germline CDR1 and CDR2 sequences are DFQATT and SNEGSKA (reference sequence). The CDR3 is CSARSTGLDYGYTF. DNA for the CDR3: TGCAGTGCTAGGAGTACAGGGCTGGACTATGGCTACACCTTC.

The chain recombines TRBV19 with TRBJ1-5; 8 positions agree with TRBD1. The CDR3 runs to 13 residues. Germline CDR1 LNHDA, CDR2 SQIVND (reference sequence). With 5 bases clipped from V and 10 bases from J, the junction kept 7 bases outside the gene matches. CDR3 amino acids: CASSPDRGEPQHF. The CDR3 DNA is TGTGCCAGTAGTCCAGACAGGGGCGAACCCCAGCATTTT.

Many counts were recorded for this clonotype. The chain employs TRBV18 and TRBJ1-5, with D tentatively TRBD1 (5 bases). CDR1 is KGHSH and CDR2 is LQKENI in the germline V gene. This CDR3 has 15 residues. Trimming shortened V by 3 bases and J by 3 bases, and 12 bases separated the two germline ends. This CDR3 is CASSPGTVNNQPQHF. CDR3 nucleotide sequence: TGTGCCAGCTCACCCGGGACGGTGAACAATCAGCCCCAGCATTTT.

The gene calls are TRBV7-9 and TRBJ2-2, with D unclear. The V end lost 8 bases, the J end lost 1 base, and 14 bases lay between the germline ends. The CDR3 covers 15 residues. Germline CDR1 and CDR2: SEHNR and FQNEAQ (reference sequence). CDR3 nucleotide sequence: TGTGCCAGCTCCCAAGAGGAAGAGAACACCGGGGAGCTGTTTTTT. Translated: CASSQEEENTGELFF.

This clonotype was seen many times. The rearrangement uses TRBV20-1 and TRBJ2-3, with D perhaps given as TRBD1 or TRBD2 (5 bases each). Per the germline V gene, CDR1 is DFQATT and CDR2 is SNEGSKA (reference sequence). The CDR3 has 14 amino acids. Trimming removed 3 bases from V and 6 bases from J, with 16 bases in between. Here the CDR3 reads CSARSWDPTDTQYF. Here the CDR3 DNA reads TGCAGTGCTAGGAGTTGGGACCCGACGGATACGCAGTATTTT.

The chain links TRBV27 to TRBJ2-2; D might be TRBD1 (5 bases). This CDR3 is 13 amino acids long. Trimming took off 4 bases at V and 4 bases at J, with 7 bases between the two ends. Germline lookup yields CDR1 MNHEY and CDR2 SMNVEV (reference sequence). CDR3 DNA sequence: TGTGCCAGCAGTTCTGGGGCCACCGGGGAGCTGTTTTTT. Protein sequence: CASSSGATGELFF.

The rearrangement joins TRBV29-1 to TRBJ2-3, with D perhaps TRBD2 (6 bases). Trimming cost V 5 bases and J 2 bases, with 11 bases left between them. CDR1 and CDR2 from the germline V gene are SQVTM and ANQGSEA. This CDR3 has 13 residues. The CDR3 sequence is CSVRGGNTDTQYF. The DNA of the CDR3 is TGCAGCGTTCGGGGCGGGAACACAGATACGCAGTATTTT.